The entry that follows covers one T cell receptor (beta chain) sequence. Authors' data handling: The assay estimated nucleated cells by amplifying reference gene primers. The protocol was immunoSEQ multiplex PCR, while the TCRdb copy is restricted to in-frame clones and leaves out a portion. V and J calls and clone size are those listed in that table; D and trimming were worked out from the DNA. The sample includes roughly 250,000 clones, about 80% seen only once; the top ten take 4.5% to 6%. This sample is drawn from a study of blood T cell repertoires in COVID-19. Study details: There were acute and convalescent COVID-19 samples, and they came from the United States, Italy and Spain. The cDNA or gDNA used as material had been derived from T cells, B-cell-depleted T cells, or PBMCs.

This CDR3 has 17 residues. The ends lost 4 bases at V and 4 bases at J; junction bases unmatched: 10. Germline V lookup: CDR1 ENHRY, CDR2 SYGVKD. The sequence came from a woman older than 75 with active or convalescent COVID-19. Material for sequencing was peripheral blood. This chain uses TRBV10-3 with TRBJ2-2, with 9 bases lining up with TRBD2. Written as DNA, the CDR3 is TGTGCCATCAGTGGACCGATTAGCGGGAGAGGCACCGGGGAGCTGTTTTTT. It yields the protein CAISGPISGRGTGELFF.